This passage covers 10 T cell receptor beta chains from one sample sequenced in a study of blood T cell repertoires in COVID-19 (dated by TCRdb to 2020 to 2021). Receptor libraries were prepared by the immunoSEQ multiplex PCR assay. In TCRdb, the immuneACCESS table is reduced to in-frame sequences with V and J assigned. These tables do not hold every clone; where another copy was compared, an unresolved V gene accounts for under half, and the others remain unexplained. The sample profile shows 140,000 to 150,000 clones; roughly 90% of them were found once. The top ten constitute 2.3% of the sample. The source material was peripheral blood. The receptors here all came from a human donor in a cohort sampled during active COVID-19.

The V gene is TRBV5-4, the J gene TRBJ1-4; 7 bases map to TRBD1. There are 12 residues in the CDR3. After removal of 4 bases from V and 11 bases from J, the junction contained 5 bases not matched to a gene. Germline values: CDR1 SGHNT, CDR2 YYREEE (reference sequence). The CDR3 DNA reads TGTGCCAGCAGCGGGTCCAGGGGGAAACTGTTTTTT. Translating it yields CASSGSRGKLFF. Complete variable domain (other parts from reference TRBV5-4 and TRBJ1-4): ETGVTQSPTHLIKTRGQQVTLRCSSQSGHNTVSWYQQALGQGPQFIFQYYREEENGRGNFPPRFSGLQFPNYSSELNVNALELDDSALYLCASSGSRGKLFFGSGTQLSVL.

This rearrangement joins TRBV14 to TRBJ2-5; 7 nucleotides match TRBD1. V lost 1 base and J lost 2; bases outside the gene matches: 7. CDR3 length: 16 amino acids. Looked up from germline, CDR1 is SGHDN and CDR2 is FVKESK. The CDR3 here is CASSQGGTALQETQYF. The CDR3 nucleotides read TGTGCCAGCAGCCAAGGTGGGACAGCCCTTCAAGAGACCCAGTACTTC.

The gene calls are TRBV19 and TRBJ1-1; 7 bases are a match to TRBD1. Germline V gene lookup returns CDR1 LNHDA and CDR2 SQIVND (reference sequence). The V segment lost 5 bases and the J segment 0 bases; nucleotides outside the gene matches: 3. This CDR3 is 14 amino acids long. CDR3 residues: CASSRQGMNTEAFF. CDR3 DNA: TGTGCCAGTAGTCGACAGGGAATGAACACTGAAGCTTTCTTT.

This clone was recorded a few times. The rearrangement uses TRBV29-1 and TRBJ1-1; D unresolved. This CDR3 contains 10 residues. V dropped 7 bases and J dropped 4 bases, with 7 bases sitting between them. CDR1 and CDR2 from the germline V gene are SQVTM and ANQGSEA. CDR3 DNA: TGCAGCGGAGGGATCACTGAAGCTTTCTTT. Translating gives CSGGITEAFF.

The rearrangement links TRBV18 to TRBJ2-5; 9 bases fit TRBD2. Germline CDR1 is KGHSH and CDR2 is LQKENI. Trimming took 0 bases from V and 5 from J; bases not matched to a gene: 1. The CDR3 contains 14 residues. CDR3 sequence (DNA): TGTGCCAGCTCACCACCGCGGGAGGGTGAGACCCAGTACTTC. Amino acid sequence: CASSPPREGETQYF.

The chain combines TRBV7-9 with TRBJ2-3, with D uncertain. V dropped 4 bases and J dropped 6 bases, with 5 bases sitting between them. This CDR3 comprises 11 residues. Germline loops: CDR1 SEHNR, CDR2 FQNEAQ (reference sequence). The CDR3, as DNA: TGTGCCAGCAGCTACTCGGATACGCAGTATTTT. This translates into CASSYSDTQYF.

A remark on this clone: This CDR3 is also generated by other DNA sequences in the sample. The CDR3 DNA is TGCGCCAGCAGCTTGGTGGCTAGCGGTCAAGAGACCCAGTACTTC. This encodes CASSLVASGQETQYF. The chain combines TRBV5-1 with TRBJ2-5, with TRBD2 matching 7 bases. V trimming: 0 bases; J trimming: 2 bases; junction bases outside the gene matches: 4. The CDR3 sequence is 15 residues long. CDR1 and CDR2 (germline): SGHRS, YFSETQ. The full variable domain, its missing parts supplied by reference TRBV5-1 and TRBJ2-5, is KAGVTQTPRYLIKTRGQQVTLSCSPISGHRSVSWYQQTPGQGLQFLFEYFSETQRNKGNFPGRFSGRQFSNSRSEMNVSTLELGDSALYLCASSLVASGQETQYFGPGTRLLVL.

The chain links TRBV3-1 (or the pseudogene TRBV3-2) to TRBJ2-7; D is uncertain. The germline gives CDR1 LGHDT, CDR2 YNNKEL (reference sequence). V lost 0 bases, J lost 2 bases, and 11 bases lay in between. The CDR3 totals 15 residues. CDR3 DNA: TGTGCCAGCAGCCAAGATCCCGATAGCCCCTACGAGCAGTACTTC. Residues: CASSQDPDSPYEQYF.

J is TRBJ2-7 and V is TRBV10-3; 11 nucleotides align to TRBD1. The germline V gene has CDR1 ENHRY and CDR2 SYGVKD. V gave up 5 bases and J gave up 6 bases; unmatched junction bases: 3. This CDR3 has 13 amino acids. The CDR3 spells CAISRTGGFEQYF. The CDR3 DNA is TGTGCCATCAGTAGGACAGGGGGCTTCGAGCAGTACTTC.

V and J are TRBV5-5 and TRBJ2-1, with D maybe TRBD1 (6 bases). The V and J ends lost 4 bases and 7 bases respectively, with 15 bases between them. The germline V gene has CDR1 SGHKS and CDR2 YYEKEE (reference sequence). CDR3 size: 14 residues. CDR3 nucleotide sequence: TGTGCCAGCAGCAAGGAGGTTAGGGGGAATGAGCAGTTCTTC. Protein: CASSKEVRGNEQFF.